This T cell receptor (beta chain) was identified during a study of shared clonotypes between healthy human individuals. V was clipped by 7 bases and J by 4 bases, with 12 bases between them. The length of the CDR3 is 12 residues. Per germline, CDR1 SQVTM and CDR2 ANQGSEA. This clone has only one observation. The donors, healthy adults who were HIV-negative, had experienced no recent acute infections or vaccinations. Repertoires were generated with immunoSEQ multiplex PCR, while TCRdb's copy carries only in-frame clones and drops some. The top ten clones hold 0.3% to 0.4% of a sample with 2 million to 2.5 million clones, approximately 95% of them seen once.

The chain recombines TRBV29-1 with TRBJ2-3; D not certain. This TCR was sampled from a man in his late teens or twenties in good health. Some clones in this sample may be carry-over from other donors' samples. The sequenced sample consisted of naive CD4+ T cells from PBMCs. Indicated subset: CD45RA+ positively selected. The CDR3 is CSGTGSADTQYF. The CDR3 DNA follows: TGCAGCGGTACCGGGTCCGCAGATACGCAGTATTTT.